This T cell receptor beta chain was identified in a study of metastatic and nonmetastatic thyroid tumors. Study-wide background: Across peripheral blood and tumor or nodule tissue samples taken from malignant and benign thyroid patients, the repertoires were compared with one another. General study points: It was reported that TCR beta diversity was significantly higher in malignant thyroid tumors than benign nodules, in blood and tumor.

This clone has just a few counts. Its antigen is unknown. At one end the junction does not follow the germline gene, possibly because of a read error. Per the original methods: It was from CDR3 differences across clinicopathological groups that a distant-metastasis classifier for papillary thyroid cancer was built. TCRdb re-clonotyped the PCR reads via MiXCR. These V and J calls originate from TCRdb's pipeline instead of the authors' own analysis. The table includes tens of thousands of clones, approximately 20% detected once. Germline values: CDR1 MNHNS, CDR2 SASEGT. This CDR3 contains 14 residues. No patient received treatment before thyroid surgery.

The sample consisted of blood. The TCR sequence derives from a male donor with papillary thyroid cancer or a benign thyroid nodule (not recorded which). Some clones in this sample may be carry-over from other donors' samples. The rearrangement links TRBV6-1 to TRBJ2-7; D might be TRBD2 (7 bases). The CDR3 is CAGRNREGWYEQYF. Written as DNA, the CDR3 is TGTGCCGGCAGGAACAGGGAGGGATGGTACGAGCAGTACTTC.